This TCR beta chain was observed in a study of cytomegalovirus exposure and HLA in healthy donors. Study findings and constraints: The tendency of first-cohort TCR clusters to co-occur in the 120 validation repertoires was identified by a subsequent analysis. The study recorded about 150 TCR beta chains that were cytomegalovirus-associated.

TCRdb keeps only in-frame clones here, not all; method: immunoSEQ multiplex PCR. The top ten clones hold approximately 20% of a sample with 150,000 or so clones, 65% to 90% of them seen once. A word on this clone: Antigen specificity is unknown.

A roughly 120-subject validation cohort, separate from the 666-subject first cohort, supplied the donors. The germline V gene encodes CDR1 SEHNR and CDR2 FQNEAQ (reference sequence). The V and J ends lost 5 bases and 3 bases respectively, with 22 bases between them. CDR3 length: 17 residues. This TCR derives from a man aged 18 to 29 in good health and CMV-seropositive. The rearrangement joins TRBV7-9 to TRBJ1-1, with D possibly matching TRBD1 (6 bases). Sequenced input: PBMCs. DNA for the CDR3: TGTGCCAGCAGCCCCAAGGGCAGGGGACGTACGGACACTGAAGCTTTCTTT. Residues: CASSPKGRGRTDTEAFF. Full variable domain (rest looked up from reference TRBV7-9 and TRBJ1-1): DTGVSQNPRHKITKRGQNVTFRCDPISEHNRLYWYRQTLGQGPEFLTYFQNEAQLEKSRLLSDRFSAERPKGSFSTLEIQRTEQGDSAMYLCASSPKGRGRTDTEAFFGQGTRLTVV.